The 7 T cell receptor beta chains below all came from one sample that was sequenced in a study of cytomegalovirus exposure and HLA in healthy donors. The table came from immunoSEQ multiplex PCR; TCRdb's copy has only in-frame clones and leaves some out. The sample lists under 95,000 clones, roughly 94% seen once, with approximately 3.4% in the top ten. The sequencing sample was made of PBMCs. The receptors stem from a woman aged 18-35 years in good health and CMV-seropositive.

The chain uses TRBV5-1 and TRBJ1-5; the D gene is possibly TRBD1 (6 bases). The CDR3 spans 15 residues. Germline values: CDR1 SGHRS, CDR2 YFSETQ. V lost 0 bases and J 2 bases, leaving 9 bases between the germline ends. The CDR3 is CASSLVSGGNQPQHF. The CDR3 DNA follows: TGCGCCAGCAGCTTGGTTTCAGGGGGCAATCAGCCCCAGCATTTT.

The chain carries TRBV4-3 and TRBJ1-1, with a possible D match to TRBD1 (5 bases). Between the trimmed V and J ends, which lost 0 bases and 0 bases, there was a span of 11 bases. There are 16 residues in the CDR3. Germline lookup yields CDR1 LGHNA and CDR2 YSLEER. DNA of the CDR3: TGCGCCAGCAGCCAAGATAGGGAGGGGTTGAACACTGAAGCTTTCTTT. Its translation is CASSQDREGLNTEAFF.

The chain recombines TRBV7-2 with TRBJ1-3, with D possibly TRBD1 on 5 matching bases. Germline CDR1 and CDR2: SGHTA and FQGNSA. Trimming left V 10 bases short and J 4 bases short, with 20 bases between. The CDR3 sequence is 15 residues long. CDR3 coding DNA: TGTGCCACCTCGGAACAGGTTTGGTCCGGAAACACCATATATTTT. It codes for CATSEQVWSGNTIYF.

This clone was seen only a few times. CDR3 loop: CASSLNTGLSYEQYF. CDR3 nucleotide sequence: TGCGCCAGCAGCTTGAATACAGGGCTCTCCTACGAGCAGTACTTC. The chain joins TRBV5-1 to TRBJ2-7; D perhaps matches TRBD1 (6 bases). V was clipped by 1 base and J by 0 bases, with 11 bases between them. The germline V gene has CDR1 SGHRS and CDR2 YFSETQ. This CDR3 is 15 amino acids long.

This chain joins TRBV5-6 and TRBJ2-3, with D unclear. This CDR3 has 16 residues. Germline V CDR1 and CDR2: SGHDT, YYEEEE. Trimming removed 4 bases from V and 1 base from J, with 16 bases in between. In nucleotides, the CDR3 is TGTGCCAGCAGCCACGACAATGGCCACCGCACAGATACGCAGTATTTT. Translating gives CASSHDNGHRTDTQYF.

V gene TRBV10-3 combines with J gene TRBJ2-3; TRBD1 aligns across 7 bases. This CDR3 has 15 amino acids. The J segment lost 0 bases and the V segment lost 6 bases, leaving 6 bases of the junction unmatched. The germline gives CDR1 ENHRY, CDR2 SYGVKD. CDR3 in amino acids: CAIRGTDYSTDTQYF. DNA of the CDR3: TGTGCCATCAGAGGGACAGATTATAGCACAGATACGCAGTATTTT.

The chain joins TRBV19 to TRBJ2-7, with 8 bases aligning to TRBD2. The J segment lost 6 bases and the V segment lost 6 bases, leaving 13 bases of the junction unmatched. Germline V gene sequence: CDR1 LNHDA, CDR2 SQIVND (reference sequence). The CDR3 is 15 residues long. CDR3 protein: CASSPGGAHGPEQYF. In DNA form, the CDR3 reads TGTGCCAGTAGCCCGGGGGGGGCTCACGGACCCGAGCAGTACTTC.